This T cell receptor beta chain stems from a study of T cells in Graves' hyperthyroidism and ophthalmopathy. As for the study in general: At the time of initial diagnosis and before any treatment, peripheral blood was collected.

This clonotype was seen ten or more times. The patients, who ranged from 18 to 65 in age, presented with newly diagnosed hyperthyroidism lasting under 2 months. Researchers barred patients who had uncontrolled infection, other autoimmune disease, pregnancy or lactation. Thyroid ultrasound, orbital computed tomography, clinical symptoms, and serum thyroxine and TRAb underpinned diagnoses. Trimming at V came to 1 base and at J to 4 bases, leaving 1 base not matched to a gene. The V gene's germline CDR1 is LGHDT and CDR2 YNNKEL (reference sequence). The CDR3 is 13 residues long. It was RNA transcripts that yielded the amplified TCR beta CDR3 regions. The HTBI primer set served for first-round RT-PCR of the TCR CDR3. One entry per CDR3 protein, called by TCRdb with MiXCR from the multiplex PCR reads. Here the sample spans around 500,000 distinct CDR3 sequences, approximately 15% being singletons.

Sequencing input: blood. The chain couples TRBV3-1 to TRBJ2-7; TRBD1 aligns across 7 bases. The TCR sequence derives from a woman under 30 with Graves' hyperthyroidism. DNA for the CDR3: TGTGCCAGCAGCCAAGGCAGGGGGTACGAGCAGTACTTC. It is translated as CASSQGRGYEQYF.